Sequencing of this T cell receptor beta chain was carried out in a study of T cells in Graves' hyperthyroidism and ophthalmopathy (dated 2019 in TCRdb). Background on the whole study: Peripheral blood was collected at initial diagnosis, before any treatment. A discovery cohort of roughly 100 patients, approximately 45 with Graves' ophthalmopathy and over 55 with stable Graves' hyperthyroidism, was used to find distinguishing TCR V-J signatures. An independent validation cohort of about 19 hyperthyroidism patients and 15 or so patients who later progressed to ophthalmopathy tested prospective prediction of ophthalmopathy. For training and testing, the 95 to 100 patients in the discovery cohort were randomly divided in a 7:3 ratio. In roughly six Graves' hyperthyroidism patients, the study also compared T-cell repertoires from thyroid tissue with T-cell repertoires from blood. After blood sampling, hyperthyroidism patients were treated with methimazole at a starting dose of 30 mg daily, and ophthalmopathy patients were treated with high-dose intravenous methylprednisolone. According to the paper, TCR Vbeta CDR3 sequencing was carried out on approximately 140 peripheral blood samples, which came from around 43 ophthalmopathy, roughly 75 hyperthyroidism and about 17 progressor patients. The paper as a whole reports these results and caveats: No statistical method was used to set the sample size in advance, and investigators knew the group allocation. In validation, the model predicted progression to ophthalmopathy a median of 6.5 months before onset, with around 70% sensitivity and about 75% specificity. A 13 V-J signature model separated ophthalmopathy from stable hyperthyroidism, with approximately 87% sensitivity and about 81% specificity in cross-validation and 80%/75% in testing. Most expanded thyroid clonotypes (frequency above 0.001) were also detected in blood, a finding suggesting that blood repertoires may reflect thyroid immune responses.

The germline V gene supplies CDR1 SGHRS and CDR2 YFSETQ. V is clipped by 3 bases and J by 5 bases, and the sequence between their germline boundaries is 11 bases long. Counted from cysteine to phenylalanine, this CDR3 has 13 amino acids. The only DNA kept is the CDR3, 39 bases in frame from the first base. TCR beta CDR3 regions were amplified from RNA transcripts. For the first round of RT-PCR on the TCR CDR3, the HTBI primer set was used together with the Qiagen OneStep RT-PCR kit. Libraries were constructed in a second round of multiplex PCR, after which size selection and purification were carried out. Paired-end sequencing of the libraries was performed with 100 bp reads on an Illumina HiSeq2000. Per the original workflow: SOAPnuke was used to process the raw data, throwing out any read that contained adapters or uncalled bases, had a mean Phred below 15, or lacked an exact constant-primer or identifier match. High-quality paired reads were merged using COPE v1.2.5, and each unique nucleotide sequence was defined as a clonotype. MiTCR v1.1 was used to align the clonotypes against IMGT TRBV, TRBD and TRBJ reference segments. Only V-J combinations with frequency above 0.0001, covering 99% to 99.2% of repertoires, were analysed. The TCS score was defined as F50 (clonal expansion) divided by E x V (chaos), with BLOSUM62-based TCRdist calculated between CDR3 peptides within each V-J. Welch's t-statistics and random forest reduced some 510 V-J features to about 13, which were used in a naive Bayes classifier (R e1071). The public sequencing data were trimmed at Q25 with fastp and processed into clonotypes with MiXCR by TCRdb, which kept only in-frame beta chains. CDR3 protein sequences are deduplicated, and each keeps its most common genes and DNA. It is TCRdb's table, rather than the study itself, that gives the V and J calls and clone size. Across this sample there are a few hundred thousand distinct CDR3 sequences, with less than 20% seen only once. The ten most abundant clones make up about 7% of the sample.

The sample holds many counts of this clonotype. The target of this receptor is not known. Base qualities are not recorded, but no much larger clone differs from it by a single base. Stable Graves' hyperthyroidism was defined as no progression to ophthalmopathy during 18 months of follow-up. Hyperthyroidism patients were newly diagnosed, with disease duration under 2 months, and aged 18 to 65 years. Any patient with an uncontrolled infection, another autoimmune disease, pregnancy or lactation was excluded. Diagnoses were based on clinical symptoms, serum thyroxine and TRAb, thyroid ultrasound and orbital computed tomography. PBMCs were isolated from 10 ml of fresh peripheral blood by Ficoll-Paque density gradient centrifugation. Total RNA was extracted with Trizol reagent, and quality was checked on an Agilent 2100 Bioanalyzer.

The chain uses TRBV5-1 and TRBJ1-1, with a tentative D gene TRBD1 over 6 matching bases. The clonotype comes from a woman in her twenties or thirties with Graves' hyperthyroidism. The sequenced material came from blood. For the CDR3, the sequence is CASSSQGKTEAFF. The sequence in DNA is TGCGCCAGCAGCTCCCAGGGGAAGACTGAAGCTTTCTTT.